A selection of T cell receptor beta chains follows, all from one sample in a study of blood T cells in healthy people across ages. TCRdb passed the 5' RACE reads through MiXCR, listing each CDR3 protein once. The sample lists around 1.1 million distinct CDR3 sequences; approximately 38% were seen once. The material sequenced was blood. The receptors originated from a man aged 18 to 30 in good health. Both conserved end residues are part of each CDR3. A D gene is named only where the DNA matches it firmly. Clone size appears in some rows only: once, few, many, or a class for an expanded clone.

CDR3aa	CDR3nt	abundance	d_gene	v_gene	j_gene
CASSVEGGGNSPLHF	TGTGCCAGCAGCGTAGAAGGGGGAGGGAATTCACCCCTCCACTTT	-	-	TRBV9	TRBJ1-6
CASSSHRSSSYNEQFF	TGTGCCAGCAGCTCCCACAGGTCTAGCTCCTACAATGAGCAGTTCTTC	few	-	TRBV7-8	TRBJ2-1
CASSVEPSGGYTDTQYF	TGTGCCAGCAGCGTAGAGCCTAGCGGGGGTTACACAGATACGCAGTATTTT	-	TRBD2	TRBV9	TRBJ2-3
CSVDLAGEVFHNEQFF	TGCAGCGTTGACCTAGCGGGGGAGGTCTTCCACAATGAGCAGTTCTTC	few	TRBD2	TRBV29-1	TRBJ2-1
CASSYSRGRKSYEQYF	TGTGCCAGCAGTTACTCTCGGGGAAGGAAGTCCTACGAGCAGTACTTC	-	-	TRBV6-5	TRBJ2-7
CASSATGGYQPQHF	TGCGCCAGCAGCGCTACAGGGGGCTATCAGCCCCAGCATTTT	-	TRBD1	TRBV5-1	TRBJ1-5
CASSLSSPARGYTF	TGTGCCAGCAGTTTATCGAGCCCGGCTCGTGGCTACACCTTC	few	-	TRBV27	TRBJ1-2
CASSLRTGAVTDTQYF	TGCGCCAGCAGCTTGAGAACGGGGGCCGTCACAGATACGCAGTATTTT	-	-	TRBV5-1	TRBJ2-3
CASLRTGGTDTQYF	TGTGCCAGCCTACGGACAGGGGGCACAGATACGCAGTATTTT	few	TRBD1	TRBV12-3/TRBV12-4	TRBJ2-3
CASSYSAGRAETQYF	TGTGCCAGCAGTTACTCGGCAGGACGAGCGGAGACCCAGTACTTC	-	-	TRBV6-6	TRBJ2-5
CASSPTGDDQPQHF	TGTGCCAGCAGCCCCACAGGGGATGATCAGCCCCAGCATTTT	-	TRBD1	TRBV4-2	TRBJ1-5
CASSFEGAYSPLHF	TGTGCCAGCAGTTTTGAGGGGGCCTATTCACCCCTCCACTTT	few	TRBD1	TRBV27	TRBJ1-6
CASSLTGDTTDTQYF	TGCGCCAGCAGCTTGACCGGGGACACCACAGATACGCAGTATTTT	-	-	TRBV5-1	TRBJ2-3
CAWSVKRLQETQYF	TGTGCCTGGAGTGTAAAGAGATTACAAGAGACCCAGTACTTC	-	-	TRBV30	TRBJ2-5
CASSQDSDTQYF	TGTGCCAGCAGCCAAGATTCAGATACGCAGTATTTT	many	-	TRBV4-1	TRBJ2-3
CSVAPLQGRGDNEQFF	TGCAGCGTTGCCCCATTACAGGGGAGAGGGGACAATGAGCAGTTCTTC	-	TRBD1	TRBV29-1	TRBJ2-1
CAISEAESYGYTF	TGTGCCATCAGTGAGGCTGAGTCCTATGGCTACACCTTC	-	-	TRBV10-3	TRBJ1-2
CASGWEGLTQYF	TGTGCCAGCGGCTGGGAAGGGTTGACCCAGTACTTC	-	-	TRBV2	TRBJ2-5
CASSPPFRTDTQYF	TGTGCCAGCTCACCACCTTTTCGCACAGATACGCAGTATTTT	few	-	TRBV18	TRBJ2-3
CASSLTPGNTEAFF	TGTGCCAGCAGCTTAACTCCGGGCAACACTGAAGCTTTCTTT	few	-	TRBV7-3	TRBJ1-1
CASSLLGLNQPQHF	TGTGCCAGCAGCCTGCTAGGCCTCAATCAGCCCCAGCATTTT	few	-	TRBV27	TRBJ1-5
CASRGDFGNEKLFF	TGCGCCAGCAGGGGGGACTTCGGAAATGAAAAACTGTTTTTT	many	-	TRBV10-2	TRBJ1-4
CASSRLLAGEPLVNEQYF	TGTGCCAGCAGCCGACTACTAGCGGGGGAACCCTTAGTGAATGAGCAGTACTTC	-	TRBD2	TRBV7-8	TRBJ2-7
CSVVVGSNEKLFF	TGCAGCGTTGTGGTCGGATCTAATGAAAAACTGTTTTTT	few	-	TRBV29-1	TRBJ1-4
CASRTSGGHEQYF	TGTGCCAGCAGGACTAGCGGGGGACACGAGCAGTACTTC	-	TRBD2	TRBV28	TRBJ2-7
CASSSRYSGGPDTQYF	TGTGCCAGCAGCTCTCGCTATAGCGGGGGGCCGGATACGCAGTATTTT	-	TRBD2	TRBV7-6	TRBJ2-3
CASSAGSSTDTQYF	TGTGCCAGCTCGGCAGGGTCTAGCACAGATACGCAGTATTTT	-	-	TRBV6-6	TRBJ2-3
CASSPPVKTDYGYTF	TGTGCCAGCTCACCACCGGTTAAGACAGATTATGGCTACACCTTC	-	-	TRBV18	TRBJ1-2
CAIGFGDLNTEAFF	TGTGCCATCGGTTTCGGAGATCTGAACACTGAAGCTTTCTTT	-	-	TRBV10-3	TRBJ1-1
CASSYEAGGNTEAFF	TGTGCCAGCAGTTACGAGGCAGGCGGGAACACTGAAGCTTTCTTT	-	-	TRBV6-5	TRBJ1-1
CASSDPLAGGYTDTQYF	TGTGCCAGCAGTGACCCTCTAGCGGGGGGTTACACAGATACGCAGTATTTT	-	TRBD2	TRBV25-1	TRBJ2-3
CASSLGLQGDQYF	TGTGCCAGCAGCTTAGGTCTCCAGGGGGACCAGTACTTC	-	TRBD1	TRBV7-9	TRBJ2-7
CSARVGTYSNQPQHF	TGCAGTGCTAGAGTAGGGACCTATAGCAATCAGCCCCAGCATTTT	few	-	TRBV20-1	TRBJ1-5
CASSSTGAFSYEQYF	TGCGCCAGCAGCTCAACAGGGGCTTTTTCCTACGAGCAGTACTTC	-	TRBD1	TRBV5-1	TRBJ2-7
CASSQDRQKNNEQFF	TGTGCCAGCAGCCAAGACAGACAGAAGAACAATGAGCAGTTCTTC	few	-	TRBV4-2	TRBJ2-1
CASSPGQGLYEQYF	TGTGCCAGCAGTCCTGGACAGGGGCTCTACGAGCAGTACTTC	-	TRBD1	TRBV6-1	TRBJ2-7
CASSLVGPGGKETQYF	TGTGCCAGCAGCTTAGTCGGTCCAGGGGGCAAGGAGACCCAGTACTTC	-	TRBD1	TRBV7-9	TRBJ2-5
CSALTGKQPQHF	TGCAGTGCTCTTACGGGGAAGCAGCCCCAGCATTTT	few	-	TRBV20-1	TRBJ1-5
CASSQEHGVFQADTEAFF	TGCGCCAGCAGCCAAGAACACGGTGTTTTTCAGGCGGACACTGAAGCTTTCTTT	-	-	TRBV4-3	TRBJ1-1
CASRPGTTLAKNIQYF	TGTGCCAGCAGACCCGGGACTACTTTAGCCAAAAACATTCAGTACTTC	few	TRBD2	TRBV6-2/TRBV6-3	TRBJ2-4
CASSQEPTASEVHQPQHF	TGCGCCAGCAGCCAAGAGCCGACAGCCTCAGAAGTTCATCAGCCCCAGCATTTT	-	-	TRBV4-1	TRBJ1-5
CASSPIPPGLGEQYF	TGTGCCAGTAGTCCCATCCCCCCAGGGTTGGGCGAGCAGTACTTC	few	-	TRBV19	TRBJ2-7
CSARRGPANYGYTF	TGCAGTGCTAGAAGAGGGCCAGCTAACTATGGCTACACCTTC	-	-	TRBV20-1	TRBJ1-2
CSAGDDGNYGYTF	TGCAGTGCTGGGGATGACGGCAACTATGGCTACACCTTC	-	-	TRBV20-1	TRBJ1-2
CASSEGTRQPQHF	TGTGCCAGCAGTGAAGGTACGCGCCAGCCCCAGCATTTT	few	-	TRBV2	TRBJ1-5
CSARDRAGADTGELFF	TGCAGTGCTAGAGATCGAGCGGGGGCCGACACCGGGGAGCTGTTTTTT	-	TRBD2	TRBV20-1	TRBJ2-2
CARSADQADTQYF	TGTGCCAGGTCGGCCGACCAAGCAGATACGCAGTATTTT	-	-	TRBV21-1	TRBJ2-3
CASKGAGEQFF	TGTGCCAGCAAGGGGGCCGGTGAGCAGTTCTTC	-	TRBD1	TRBV6-2/TRBV6-3	TRBJ2-1
CASSGTAEALGTEAFF	TGTGCCAGCAGTGGGACCGCGGAAGCCCTGGGCACTGAAGCTTTCTTT	once	-	TRBV6-1	TRBJ1-1
CASSVGRGPYNEQFF	TGTGCCAGCAGCGTAGGGCGGGGCCCCTACAATGAGCAGTTCTTC	-	-	TRBV9	TRBJ2-1
CASSPNGYNQPQHF	TGTGCCAGCTCACCAAACGGTTACAATCAGCCCCAGCATTTT	-	-	TRBV18	TRBJ1-5
CASSPSVGDQPQHF	TGTGCCAGCAGCCCTTCAGTGGGGGACCAGCCCCAGCATTTT	-	-	TRBV7-2	TRBJ1-5
CASSSLAGGKETQYF	TGTGCCAGCAGTTCGCTAGCGGGGGGGAAAGAGACCCAGTACTTC	-	TRBD2	TRBV6-6	TRBJ2-5
CSARQRTDSYGYTF	TGCAGTGCTAGGCAAAGGACGGACTCTTATGGCTACACCTTC	-	-	TRBV20-1	TRBJ1-2